The 28 T cell receptor beta chains listed next were all sequenced from one sample in a study of regulatory T cells in long-lasting Graves disease. Combining iRepertoire HTBI primers with Arm-PCR of CDR3 regions, the authors built TCR beta libraries. TCRdb ran MiXCR on the multiplex PCR reads and lists one entry per CDR3 protein. The table records roughly 490,000 distinct CDR3 sequences, less than 25% of them present only once. Stated time point: persistent/refractory GD, antithyroid drugs over 5 years with positive TRAb. PBMC-extracted RNA yielded the TCR library. The input for sequencing was peripheral blood mononuclear cells (PBMCs), taken when the disease was refractory, from a patient treated with antithyroid drugs. Source of these receptors: a female donor with Graves disease.

This clonotype has ten or more counts. The chain uses TRBV28 and TRBJ2-7, with TRBD1 matching 8 bases. J gave up 4 bases and V 6 bases, and 20 bases lay outside the gene matches. The CDR3 extends over 18 amino acids. The germline V gene encodes CDR1 MDHEN and CDR2 SYDVKM. The CDR3, as DNA: TGTGCCAGCAGCCAACACGGTTGGGTGGACAGGGAAGATTACGAGCAGTACTTC. Encoded protein: CASSQHGWVDREDYEQYF.

This chain joins TRBV15 and TRBJ2-5; D is unclear. V was trimmed by 3 bases and J by 5 bases, leaving 16 bases between them. This CDR3 comprises 15 residues. Germline V gene sequence: CDR1 LNHNV, CDR2 YYDKDF (reference sequence). In DNA, the CDR3 is TGTGCCACCAGCAGGTTGAAAGCGCCCGGGGAGACCCAGTACTTC. Its translation is CATSRLKAPGETQYF.

V gene TRBV28 combines with J gene TRBJ2-2; 8 bases match TRBD2. Germline V gene sequence: CDR1 MDHEN, CDR2 SYDVKM. The junction had 8 bases not matched to a gene; V was cut back by 4 bases and J by 7 bases. The CDR3 sequence is 15 residues long. The CDR3 loop is CASSSPAGAIGELFF. CDR3 sequence (DNA): TGTGCCAGCAGTTCTCCAGCGGGGGCCATCGGGGAGCTGTTTTTT.

The chain has TRBV11-1 and TRBJ2-3; D gene uncertain. The CDR3 contains 15 residues. Germline V gives CDR1 SGHAT, CDR2 FQDESV (reference sequence). V was clipped by 4 bases and J by 0 bases, with 11 bases between them. DNA of the CDR3: TGTGCCAGCAGCTCCACCCTGCTTAGCACAGATACGCAGTATTTT. Its protein product is CASSSTLLSTDTQYF.

Many counts were recorded for this clonotype. CDR3 DNA sequence: TGTGCCAGCAGTCCCTCGATTGGACAGGGGACCCACACCGGGGAGCTGTTTTTT. It translates to CASSPSIGQGTHTGELFF. This chain uses TRBV27 with TRBJ2-2, with 9 bases fitting TRBD1. Germline lookup yields CDR1 MNHEY and CDR2 SMNVEV (reference sequence). V lost 5 bases and J lost 3; bases outside the gene matches: 13. CDR3 size: 18 residues.

This clonotype has at least ten counts. The V call is TRBV3-1, the J call TRBJ1-5; D is unclear. The CDR3 runs 13 residues. Trimming left V 9 bases short and J 3 bases short, with 12 bases between. Germline CDR1 and CDR2: LGHDT and YNNKEL (reference sequence). In DNA form, the CDR3 reads TGTGCCAGTGCTGGGTCCACCAATCAGCCCCAGCATTTT. Amino acid sequence: CASAGSTNQPQHF.

This clonotype was detected a few times. The chain recombines TRBV20-1 with TRBJ1-6; possibly TRBD1 for D (5 bases). The V end lost 3 bases, the J end lost 5 bases, and 17 bases lay between the germline ends. Germline V lookup: CDR1 DFQATT, CDR2 SNEGSKA (reference sequence). The CDR3 runs to 16 residues. CDR3 nucleotides: TGCAGTGCTAGTCAGGCCCCCGGGGCTAATAATTCACCCCTCCACTTT. Its protein is CSASQAPGANNSPLHF.

This clonotype occurred many times. The gene calls are TRBV7-2 and TRBJ1-2; TRBD1 might be the D (5 bases). The CDR3 spans 14 residues. Looked up from germline, CDR1 is SGHTA and CDR2 is FQGNSA. Trimming removed 1 base at V and 4 bases at J, with 10 bases between. This CDR3 is CASSLGRVGYGYTF. CDR3 coding DNA: TGTGCCAGCAGCTTAGGCAGGGTGGGCTATGGCTACACCTTC.

The chain recombines TRBV7-9 with TRBJ1-2, with 8 bases lining up with TRBD1. The CDR3 length is 14 residues. Germline trimming cut 5 bases from V and 7 bases from J; bases unmatched to any gene: 9. Germline assignment: CDR1 SEHNR and CDR2 FQNEAQ (reference sequence). The CDR3 DNA reads TGTGCCAGCAGCATTGACAGGGGACTGGCTGGCTACACCTTC. This sequence encodes CASSIDRGLAGYTF. Full variable domain (outside the CDR3, taken from reference TRBV7-9 and TRBJ1-2): DTGVSQNPRHKITKRGQNVTFRCDPISEHNRLYWYRQTLGQGPEFLTYFQNEAQLEKSRLLSDRFSAERPKGSFSTLEIQRTEQGDSAMYLCASSIDRGLAGYTFGSGTRLTVV.

This clonotype was seen ten or more times. V usage is TRBV28 and J usage is TRBJ2-5; 7 positions match TRBD1. V gave up 4 bases and J gave up 2 bases; unmatched junction bases: 10. The CDR3 spans 16 residues. The germline gives CDR1 MDHEN, CDR2 SYDVKM. CDR3 nucleotides: TGTGCCAGCAGTTCCCTAAGGACAGGAGAACAAGAGACCCAGTACTTC. Protein sequence: CASSSLRTGEQETQYF.

The table lists this clonotype with many counts. The chain uses TRBV6-5 and TRBJ1-4, with D hard to call. Between the trimmed V and J ends, which lost 0 bases and 1 base, there was a span of 12 bases. This CDR3 comprises 17 residues. Germline V gene sequence: CDR1 MNHEY, CDR2 SVGAGI. The DNA for the CDR3 is TGTGCCAGCAGTTACTCGAGTCTACCAGAAACTAATGAAAAACTGTTTTTT. Protein: CASSYSSLPETNEKLFF.

The chain is built from TRBV9 and TRBJ1-1, with 7 nucleotides matching TRBD1. CDR3 length: 14 residues. V lost 3 bases to trimming and J lost 1 base; unmatched junction nucleotides: 3. Germline V gene sequence: CDR1 SGDLS, CDR2 YYNGEE. The CDR3: CASSDQGGNTEAFF. The CDR3 DNA reads TGTGCCAGCAGCGATCAGGGGGGGAACACTGAAGCTTTCTTT.

The chain combines TRBV6-1 with TRBJ2-7, with 9 bases fitting TRBD1. Germline CDR1 and CDR2: MNHNS and SASEGT. The length of the CDR3 is 15 residues. The V gene end was trimmed by 6 bases and the J gene end by 3 bases; junction bases not matched to a gene: 9. CDR3 region: CASSLGQGEGYEQYF. CDR3 nucleotide sequence: TGTGCCAGCAGCCTGGGACAGGGCGAGGGCTACGAGCAGTACTTC.

This clonotype has ten or more counts. The junction does not match germline at one end; this may be a read error. J is TRBJ2-5 and V is TRBV5-1; 8 bases map to TRBD1. CDR3 length: 14 residues. CDR1 is SGHRS and CDR2 is YFSETQ in the germline V gene. CDR3 sequence: CASSLGQVQETQYF. CDR3 coding DNA: TGTGCCAGCAGCTTGGGACAGGTCCAAGAGACCCAGTACTTC.

This clonotype was detected ten times or more. The chain uses TRBV28 and TRBJ2-5, with a weak D call TRBD1 (7 bases). The CDR3 has 15 amino acids. V shed 5 bases and J shed 1 base, with 14 bases lying between them. The germline gives CDR1 MDHEN, CDR2 SYDVKM. The CDR3 coding sequence is TGTGCCAGCAGTGGCGGCGGGACAGCCCAAGAGACCCAGTACTTC. Protein: CASSGGGTAQETQYF.

In regard to this clonotype: This may arise from a read error, as a much more abundant clone is one base away. The chain carries TRBV11-2 and TRBJ1-2; the D is unclear. V was cut by 3 bases and J by 3 bases, with 11 bases left in between. Germline CDR1 and CDR2: SGHAT and FQNNGV. There are 14 residues in the CDR3. The CDR3 is CASSFWLIYYGYTF. The CDR3 DNA reads TGTGCCAGCAGCTTCTGGCTGATCTACTATGGCTACACCTTC.

V and J are TRBV2 and TRBJ1-3; a weak D match, TRBD1 (5 bases). V was clipped by 6 bases and J by 3 bases, with 15 bases between them. The CDR3 is 15 residues long. The V gene's germline CDR1 is SNHLY and CDR2 FYNNEI. CDR3 coding DNA: TGTGCCAGCAGCCCGGGACTTAGCTATGGAAACACCATATATTTT. Its protein product is CASSPGLSYGNTIYF.

There are many counts of this clonotype. The rearrangement links TRBV11-2 to TRBJ2-7; D is tentatively TRBD1 or TRBD2 (5 bases each). Germline lookup yields CDR1 SGHAT and CDR2 FQNNGV. The CDR3 spans 12 residues. V lost 3 bases to trimming and J lost 6 bases, with 9 bases between them. CDR3 sequence reads: CASSFGAREQYF. Written as DNA, the CDR3 is TGTGCCAGCAGCTTCGGGGCGCGCGAGCAGTACTTC.

This clonotype was seen a handful of times. V usage is TRBV19 and J usage is TRBJ1-5; 8 nucleotides line up with TRBD1. Germline CDR1 reads LNHDA; CDR2 reads SQIVND (reference sequence). The trim removed 8 bases at V and 6 bases at J, leaving 9 bases unmatched. This CDR3 has 14 amino acids. The CDR3 is CASGEDRAAQPQHF. In DNA, the CDR3 is TGTGCCAGTGGGGAGGACAGGGCTGCTCAGCCCCAGCATTTT.

The J gene is TRBJ2-2, the V gene TRBV3-1, with 10 bases aligning to TRBD2. J lost 5 bases, V lost 2 bases, and 8 bases had no gene match. CDR1 is LGHDT and CDR2 is YNNKEL in the germline V gene (reference sequence). This CDR3 is 17 amino acids long. CDR3 residues: CASSQKLAGVLTGELFF. Written as DNA, the CDR3 is TGTGCCAGCAGCCAAAAGCTAGCGGGAGTTTTAACCGGGGAGCTGTTTTTT.

This clonotype was seen repeatedly, ten times or more. The chain is built from TRBV29-1 and TRBJ2-5; D uncertain. Germline loops: CDR1 SQVTM, CDR2 ANQGSEA. V shed 6 bases and J shed 3 bases, with 11 bases lying between them. The CDR3 is made up of 12 amino acids. CDR3 loop: CSVGPPEETQYF. Here the CDR3 DNA reads TGCAGCGTCGGCCCGCCGGAAGAGACCCAGTACTTC. Using reference TRBV29-1 and TRBJ2-5 for the parts outside the CDR3, the full variable domain is SAVISQKPSRDICQRGTSLTIQCQVDSQVTMMFWYRQQPGQSLTLIATANQGSEATYESGFVIDKFPISRPNLTFSTLTVSNMSPEDSSIYLCSVGPPEETQYFGPGTRLLVL.

This clonotype was counted many times. The genes are TRBV7-2 and TRBJ2-7, with TRBD2 as a possible D gene (6 bases). Trimming shortened V by 1 base and J by 1 base, and 17 bases separated the two germline ends. This CDR3 comprises 17 residues. Germline V gene data show CDR1 as SGHTA and CDR2 as FQGNSA. CDR3 sequence (DNA): TGTGCCAGCAGCTTAGACCTATTCCTAGCGAATTCCTACGAGCAGTACTTC. It yields the protein CASSLDLFLANSYEQYF.

The CDR3 DNA sequence: TGCAGTGCTAAGGGACAGCTAAGCTCCTACGAGCAGTACTTC. It yields the protein CSAKGQLSSYEQYF. This chain uses TRBV20-1 with TRBJ2-7; TRBD1 matches at 7 bases. V gave up 4 bases and J gave up 0 bases; unmatched junction bases: 6. The germline V gene has CDR1 DFQATT and CDR2 SNEGSKA (reference sequence). The CDR3 runs 14 residues.

This clonotype was counted a few times. J is TRBJ2-1 and V is TRBV2; no reliable D call. V was pared by 3 bases and J by 3 bases, with 9 bases between. The CDR3 has 14 residues. Germline V gene lookup returns CDR1 SNHLY and CDR2 FYNNEI. CDR3 sequence reads: CASSEVGFYNEQFF. In DNA, the CDR3 is TGTGCCAGCAGTGAGGTCGGTTTCTACAATGAGCAGTTCTTC.

This chain joins TRBV20-1 and TRBJ1-1; a possible D gene is TRBD1 (5 bases). The V end was cut by 3 bases, the J end by 2 bases, with 25 bases between. The CDR3 is 18 amino acids. Germline V gene lookup returns CDR1 DFQATT and CDR2 SNEGSKA (reference sequence). The CDR3 is CSASGPVAGWGGNTEAFF. CDR3 coding DNA: TGCAGTGCTAGCGGCCCGGTGGCGGGGTGGGGGGGAAACACTGAAGCTTTCTTT.

There are many counts of this clonotype. V and J are TRBV25-1 and TRBJ2-5; D is undetermined. Germline lookup yields CDR1 MGHDK and CDR2 SYGVNS. Trimming took off 0 bases at V and 1 base at J, with 15 bases between the two ends. This CDR3 is 17 amino acids long. The CDR3 loop is CASSEYPLWGSQETQYF. CDR3 nucleotides: TGTGCCAGCAGTGAATATCCACTTTGGGGTTCCCAAGAGACCCAGTACTTC.

This clonotype was seen repeatedly, ten times or more. The rearrangement links TRBV7-9 to TRBJ2-5; D is uncertain. The germline V gene encodes CDR1 SEHNR and CDR2 FQNEAQ (reference sequence). The V and J ends lost 6 bases and 2 bases respectively, with 13 bases between them. This CDR3 is built from 14 residues. The CDR3 loop is CASRPPAAQETQYF. In DNA form, the CDR3 reads TGTGCCAGCAGACCCCCGGCAGCACAAGAGACCCAGTACTTC.

With respect to this clonotype: This may arise from a read error, as a much more abundant clone is one base away. The chain carries TRBV7-2 and TRBJ2-7; 8 nucleotides agree with TRBD1. In germline, CDR1 is SGHTA, CDR2 FQGNSA. CDR3 size: 16 residues. The CDR3 loop is CASSATTQGARYEQHF. DNA for the CDR3: TGTGCCAGCAGCGCAACAACGCAGGGGGCTCGCTACGAGCAGCACTTC.